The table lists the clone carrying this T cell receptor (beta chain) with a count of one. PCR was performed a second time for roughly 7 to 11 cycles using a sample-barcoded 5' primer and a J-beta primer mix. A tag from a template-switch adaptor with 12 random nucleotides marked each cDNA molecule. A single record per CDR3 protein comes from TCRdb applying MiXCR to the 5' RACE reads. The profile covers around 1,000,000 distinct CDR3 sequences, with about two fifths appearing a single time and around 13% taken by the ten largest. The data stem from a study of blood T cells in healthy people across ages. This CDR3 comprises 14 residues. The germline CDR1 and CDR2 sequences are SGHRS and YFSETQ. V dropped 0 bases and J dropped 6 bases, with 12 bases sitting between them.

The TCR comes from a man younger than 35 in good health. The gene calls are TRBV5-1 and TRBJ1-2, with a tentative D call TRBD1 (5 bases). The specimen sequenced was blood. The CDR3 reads CASSLAQTRDGYTF. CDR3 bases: TGCGCCAGCAGCTTGGCCCAGACCAGGGATGGCTACACCTTC.